This T cell receptor beta chain was sequenced in a study of OX40 agonist ivuxolimab in advanced cancers. Concerning this clone: Its target is unknown.

CDR1 and CDR2 from the germline V gene are MNHEY and SVGAGI. The V end was cut by 6 bases, the J end by 6 bases, with 18 bases between. This CDR3 spans 15 amino acids. Method: immunoSEQ multiplex PCR; TCRdb's copy keeps in-frame clones and lacks some. The sample lists roughly 73,000 clones, roughly 80% occurring once. Whole-study findings and limits: Normalized T-cell clonal expansion was also low in some nonresponders.

This clonotype was obtained from an adult with an advanced solid tumor such as melanoma, head and neck, liver or kidney cancer. This sequence joins TRBV6-5 and TRBJ2-1, with D maybe TRBD2 (5 bases). The material was CD4+ or CD8+ T cells sorted from blood, obtained in a trial of the OX40 agonist ivuxolimab. The CDR3 DNA reads TGTGCCAGCAGCCGCACGATGGTAAGCGGCAATGAGCAGTTCTTC. It is translated as CASSRTMVSGNEQFF.